This T cell receptor beta chain was captured in a study of T cells in Graves' hyperthyroidism and ophthalmopathy. Notes on the study in general: Most thyroid-expanded clonotypes above 0.001 were also found in blood. For ophthalmopathy, model prediction preceded onset by a median 6.5 months.

Diagnostic decisions used clinical symptoms, serum thyroxine and TRAb, thyroid ultrasound and orbital computed tomography. TCR beta CDR3 regions were amplified from RNA. Carried out on the TCR CDR3, a first-round RT-PCR used the HTBI primer set. MiXCR, run by TCRdb on the multiplex PCR reads, gives a single entry per CDR3 protein. The data hold 500,000 to 750,000 distinct CDR3 sequences, with over 12% observed a single time. In this sample, this clonotype turned up many times. Its target is unknown. This clonotype was sampled from a woman aged 18-30 years with Graves' ophthalmopathy. Sequenced input: blood.

The CDR3 DNA reads as TGTGCGGCCGGGATAACGGACTATGGCTACACCTTC. Protein product: CAAGITDYGYTF. The chain carries TRBV6-1 and TRBJ1-2, with no clear D. The CDR3 consists of 12 residues. Germline lookup yields CDR1 MNHNS and CDR2 SASEGT.